A single sample is the source of the 22 T cell receptor beta chains below, sequenced in a study of siplizumab effects on memory and regulatory T cells. Sequenced by immunoSEQ multiplex PCR; TCRdb stores in-frame clones only, minus some. This sample has some 100,000 clones, with under 95% found just once. Sequences were obtained from Tregs sorted from blood. These receptors all stem from a human donor in good health.

V gene TRBV5-4 combines with J gene TRBJ2-2; D is unresolved. The CDR3 is 13 residues long. With 3 bases removed from V and 5 bases from J, the gap between germline ends came to 8 bases. Germline-derived CDR1 and CDR2 are SGHNT and YYREEE (reference sequence). This chain's CDR3 is CASSWVLTGELFF. The CDR3 nucleotides are TGTGCCAGCAGCTGGGTCTTGACCGGGGAGCTGTTTTTT.

The V gene is TRBV5-1, the J gene TRBJ2-2; the D gene is possibly TRBD2 (6 bases). The ends were cut back, 4 bases at V and 2 bases at J, with 18 bases in the middle. Germline assignment: CDR1 SGHRS and CDR2 YFSETQ. This CDR3 has 17 residues. CDR3 in amino acids: CASSTRVGRTNTGELFF. The CDR3 nucleotides are TGCGCCAGCAGCACAAGGGTAGGGAGGACAAACACCGGGGAGCTGTTTTTT.

This chain joins TRBV5-1 and TRBJ2-7; D not certain. The germline V gene encodes CDR1 SGHRS and CDR2 YFSETQ. The V gene lost 6 bases and the J gene lost 5 bases, with 15 bases spanning the gap. The CDR3 has 13 residues. The CDR3 DNA follows: TGCGCCAGCAACGAACCGGGCCTTAACGAGCAGTACTTC. Its protein is CASNEPGLNEQYF.

The chain has TRBV27 and TRBJ1-1; TRBD1 is a possible D gene (6 bases). Germline V lookup: CDR1 MNHEY, CDR2 SMNVEV (reference sequence). V was shortened by 5 bases and J by 3 bases, with 19 bases between the two germline ends. The CDR3 covers 16 residues. CDR3 amino acids: CASSRRGAFLYTEAFF. CDR3 DNA: TGTGCCAGCAGTCGAAGGGGGGCATTTCTATACACTGAAGCTTTCTTT.

J is TRBJ2-2 and V is TRBV5-1; D is uncertain. The germline V and J ends were trimmed by 7 bases and 1 base, with 8 bases remaining between them. CDR3 length: 13 amino acids. The germline V gene encodes CDR1 SGHRS and CDR2 YFSETQ. DNA of the CDR3: TGCGCCAGCGCCCAGCAGAACACCGGGGAGCTGTTTTTT. It encodes CASAQQNTGELFF. The full variable domain, completed using reference TRBV5-1 and TRBJ2-2, is KAGVTQTPRYLIKTRGQQVTLSCSPISGHRSVSWYQQTPGQGLQFLFEYFSETQRNKGNFPGRFSGRQFSNSRSEMNVSTLELGDSALYLCASAQQNTGELFFGEGSRLTVL.

The chain recombines TRBV18 with TRBJ1-5; D unresolved. Looked up from germline, CDR1 is KGHSH and CDR2 is LQKENI. The CDR3 contains 12 residues. V lost 6 bases to trimming and J lost 3 bases, with 6 bases between them. The DNA of the CDR3 is TGTGCCAGCTCTACCACCAATCAGCCCCAGCATTTT. Protein sequence: CASSTTNQPQHF.

The chain links TRBV29-1 to TRBJ2-7; D is ambiguous. The germline gives CDR1 SQVTM, CDR2 ANQGSEA. V lost 5 bases, J lost 2 bases, and 16 bases lay in between. The CDR3 totals 14 residues. CDR3 nucleotides: TGCAGCGTTCGTTACTCCAGGCCTCCCTACGAGCAGTACTTC. Its protein product is CSVRYSRPPYEQYF.

The chain carries TRBV5-8 and TRBJ1-2, with TRBD1 matching 10 bases. Germline lookup yields CDR1 SGHTS and CDR2 YDEGEE. After removal of 2 bases from V and 4 bases from J, the junction contained 2 bases not matched to a gene. The CDR3 runs 14 residues. This CDR3 reads CASSFGTGVYGYTF. CDR3 coding DNA: TGTGCCAGCAGCTTCGGGACAGGGGTCTATGGCTACACCTTC.

The rearrangement joins TRBV6-6 to TRBJ1-3, with D uncertain. This CDR3 region has 14 residues. The germline V gene has CDR1 MNHNY and CDR2 SVGAGI (reference sequence). Trimming pared 2 bases from V and 2 bases from J, leaving 7 bases between. The CDR3 DNA reads TGTGCCAGCAGTTACGCGGGGACTGGAAACACCATATATTTT. Its protein product is CASSYAGTGNTIYF.

The chain has TRBV5-1 and TRBJ1-5, with a weak D call TRBD1 (5 bases). Germline loops: CDR1 SGHRS, CDR2 YFSETQ. V lost 4 bases and J lost 2, with 19 bases in between. This CDR3 comprises 17 residues. The CDR3 protein is CASSPGVGHRGNQPQHF. CDR3 DNA sequence: TGCGCCAGCAGCCCGGGGGTGGGGCACCGGGGCAATCAGCCCCAGCATTTT.

This sequence joins TRBV9 and TRBJ2-1; perhaps D is TRBD1 or TRBD2 (5 bases each). The ends were cut back, 3 bases at V and 5 bases at J, with 18 bases in the middle. Germline V gene sequence: CDR1 SGDLS, CDR2 YYNGEE. CDR3 length: 16 amino acids. CDR3 in DNA: TGTGCCAGCAGCGGCGCCGGGACCAAGATTCACAATGAGCAGTTCTTC. Translated, it gives CASSGAGTKIHNEQFF.

The chain combines TRBV4-2 with TRBJ2-2, with TRBD2 matching over 10 bases. CDR1 is LGHNA and CDR2 is YNFKEQ in the germline V gene. After removal of 4 bases from V and 4 bases from J, the junction contained 12 bases not matched to a gene. CDR3 size: 18 residues. CDR3 amino acids: CASSRGASGRLSTGELFF. The CDR3 coding sequence is TGTGCCAGCAGCCGGGGGGCTAGCGGGAGATTAAGCACCGGGGAGCTGTTTTTT.

The chain has TRBV14 and TRBJ2-3; 8 positions match TRBD2. CDR1 and CDR2 (germline): SGHDN, FVKESK. The CDR3 is 14 amino acids. The J segment lost 2 bases and the V segment lost 9 bases, leaving 7 bases of the junction unmatched. The CDR3 sequence is CARHTSGYTDTQYF. CDR3 sequence (DNA): TGTGCCAGACACACTAGCGGCTACACAGATACGCAGTATTTT.

CDR3 bases: TGTGCCAGCAGCAGGAGCGTACTAGCGATGTCCTACAATGAGCAGTTCTTC. This codes for CASSRSVLAMSYNEQFF. The V call is TRBV27, the J call TRBJ2-1, with 7 bases lining up with TRBD2. The germline V gene has CDR1 MNHEY and CDR2 SMNVEV (reference sequence). The J segment lost 1 base and the V segment lost 6 bases, leaving 12 bases of the junction unmatched. There are 17 residues in the CDR3.

The chain couples TRBV7-6 to TRBJ2-5; D is unclear. The CDR3 spans 12 residues. Looked up from germline, CDR1 is SGHVS and CDR2 is FNYEAQ. V was shortened by 1 base and J by 5 bases, with 5 bases between the two germline ends. The CDR3 DNA is TGTGCCAGCAGCTTAGTGGCGGAGACCCAGTACTTC. This translates into CASSLVAETQYF.

This clone was seen only a few times. The CDR3 protein is CASSLRGLAGRFVGELFF. CDR3 bases: TGTGCCAGCAGCTTAAGGGGACTAGCGGGAAGGTTTGTCGGGGAGCTGTTTTTT. The V gene is TRBV7-8, the J gene TRBJ2-2; TRBD2 matches 13 bases. This CDR3 has 18 amino acids. The ends lost 2 bases at V and 7 bases at J; junction bases unmatched: 10. Germline V gives CDR1 SGHVS, CDR2 FQNEAQ.

The rearrangement links TRBV2 to TRBJ1-2; 9 bases line up with TRBD1. This CDR3 region has 16 residues. J was trimmed by 4 bases and V by 7 bases; bases with no gene match: 13. Germline CDR1 SNHLY, CDR2 FYNNEI. DNA of the CDR3: TGTGCCAGCACCAAACCTCTGGGACAGGGAGTCTATGGCTACACCTTC. Translation gives CASTKPLGQGVYGYTF.

The chain recombines TRBV2 with TRBJ1-1, with D perhaps matching TRBD1 (5 bases). This CDR3 region has 14 residues. CDR1 and CDR2 from the germline V gene are SNHLY and FYNNEI. Trimming shortened V by 6 bases and J by 1 base, and 12 bases separated the two germline ends. This CDR3 reads CASRLRGGNTEAFF. The CDR3, as DNA: TGTGCCAGCAGACTGCGGGGCGGGAACACTGAAGCTTTCTTT.

The CDR3 coding sequence is TGCGCCAGCAGCCGCGGGAGGGCCGACTACAATGAGCAGTTCTTC. This sequence encodes CASSRGRADYNEQFF. The rearrangement uses TRBV5-1 and TRBJ2-1; the match to TRBD2 covers 9 bases. CDR1 is SGHRS, CDR2 YFSETQ, per germline. Losses at the gene ends were 4 bases for V and 3 bases for J; bases not matched to a gene: 5. This CDR3 spans 15 amino acids.

The V call is TRBV14, the J call TRBJ2-1, with D possibly TRBD2 on 6 matching bases. Germline V gene sequence: CDR1 SGHDN, CDR2 FVKESK. Trimming cost V 4 bases and J 0 bases, with 13 bases left between them. This CDR3 comprises 16 residues. CDR3 bases: TGTGCCAGCAGCCGTCCCGGGACTTACTCCTACAATGAGCAGTTCTTC. Amino acid sequence: CASSRPGTYSYNEQFF.

This chain uses TRBV5-1 with TRBJ2-7; TRBD2 matches at 12 bases. Germline V gene data show CDR1 as SGHRS and CDR2 as YFSETQ. V shed 5 bases, J shed 1 base, and the junction held 10 bases outside the gene matches. The CDR3 runs 17 residues. The DNA of the CDR3 is TGCGCCAGCAGTCGGATGCTAGCGGGAGGGAATTCCTACGAGCAGTACTTC. Residues: CASSRMLAGGNSYEQYF.

V is TRBV4-1 and J is TRBJ2-7; TRBD2 matches at 9 bases. J gave up 2 bases and V 4 bases, and 9 bases lay outside the gene matches. CDR1 and CDR2 (germline): MGHRA, YSYEKL. The CDR3 extends over 16 amino acids. DNA of the CDR3: TGCGCCAGCAGCCGCGAGAGGACTAGCGAAACCTACGAGCAGTACTTC. This translates into CASSRERTSETYEQYF.